This paragraph reports one T cell receptor beta chain. No cognate antigen has been identified for it. No much larger clone exists at a distance of one base, and base qualities are not known. This sample was taken from a study of memory CD4+ T cells and cytomegalovirus serostatus (dated by TCRdb to 2018 to 2020). Looking at the study overall: The 35 or so healthy Belgian adults in the cohort included 9 who were CMV seropositive and 24 who were CMV seronegative. CD4+ memory TCRbeta repertoires of a Belgian cohort with known cytomegalovirus serostatus were sequenced in order to replicate a published TCR-based CMV serostatus classifier.

V is cut by 4 bases and J by 7 bases, and the space between the germline ends is 10 bases. CDR1 and CDR2 were assigned from the germline V gene as MNHNS and SASEGT. Counted from cysteine to phenylalanine, this CDR3 has 13 amino acids. CDR3 DNA only is kept here, 39 bases in frame from base 1. Points the paper makes about the study in general: On the Belgian cohort, the classifier based on the original framework reached a median bootstrapped AUC of 0.95, with a 95% CI of 0.76-1.00. Among the 150 to 200 previously reported CMV-associated TCRbeta sequences, 67 showed up in the CD4+ memory repertoires, with each one found in between one and five individuals. The results were interpreted as suggesting that the CMV-associated TCR signature is largely present in the CD4+ memory repertoire. Unlike the original study, which covered naive and memory CD4+ and CD8+ populations, the Belgian study sequenced only CD4+CD45RO+ memory cells. For CMV serostatus prediction, a median bootstrapped AUC of approximately 0.95 was reached with the original framework, and a median bootstrapped AUC of around 0.9 was reached with a US-trained random forest.

Single viable CD3+CD4+CD8-CD45RO+ cells were sorted as memory CD4+ T cells on a FACSAria II. CMV serostatus was determined using a Roche Elecsys assay that detects serum IgG against CMV pp150, pp28, p38 and p52. After the samples were thawed, total CD4+ T cells were enriched through positive selection using CD4 magnetic microbeads. Samples originated from another study that specifically interrogated the CD4+ T cell memory repertoire. Peripheral blood mononuclear cells were isolated and cryopreserved following standard operating procedures; serum was stored at -80 °C. CD3-PerCP (BW264/56), CD4-APC (RPA-T4), CD45RO-PE (UCHT1) and CD8-Pacific Orange (3B5) antibodies were used for staining, and non-viable cells were excluded with Sytox blue. The Quick-DNA Microprep Kit was used to extract genomic DNA from the sorted cells. Amplification of TCRbeta DNA was done with the immunoSEQ hsTCRbeta kit, following the protocol from the manufacturer. An Illumina MiSeq instrument was used to sequence the TCRbeta libraries. As for the original processing: Once out-of-frame sequences had been removed, 2,200,000 or so distinct TCRbeta sequences were left, which works out to an average of approximately 63,000 per individual. Each individual was scored according to the count of roughly 160 previously reported CMV-associated TCRbeta sequences and the total productive distinct TCRbeta count. A beta-binomial model was reimplemented in Python, and random forests from scikit-learn, run with default parameters, were trained on data from the US cohort. Classifier performance on the Belgian cohort was summarized as median AUC with percentile confidence intervals over 10,000 bootstrap iterations. TCRdb took this table from immuneACCESS and kept in-frame rearrangements with V and J called. Such tables lack part of the clones; where checked against another copy, unresolved V genes explain under half of the gap, and the rest is unexplained. D and trimming come from the DNA, and the V and J calls and clone size come from that table. Counted in this sample were 40,000 to 45,000 clones; less than 85% of them appeared once. The top ten clonotypes cover less than 2.5% of the sample.

Sequences were obtained from memory CD4+ T cells from blood. This chain is built from TRBV6-1 and TRBJ2-2; the D gene lacks a confident call. The receptor's source is an adult in good health and CMV-seronegative. The DNA sequence is as follows: TGTGCCAGCAGTGCCCTAAACTTCGGGGAGCTGTTTTTT. The translation is CASSALNFGELFF.